This T cell receptor (beta chain) stems from a study of regulatory T cells in long-lasting Graves disease. As to this clonotype: Antigen unknown.

Noted time point: persistent/refractory GD, antithyroid drugs over 5 years with positive TRAb. The TCR library was made from RNA that had been extracted from PBMCs in TRIzol. Combining iRepertoire HTBI primers with Arm-PCR of CDR3 regions, the authors built TCR beta libraries. Original data processing: Samples revealed 50 to 75 TRBV and 14 TRBJ segments. In TCRdb, the multiplex PCR reads were re-called with MiXCR into one record per CDR3 protein. For this entry, the V and J calls and clone size follow TCRdb and not the study's own pipeline. Here the sample spans roughly 300,000 distinct CDR3 sequences, roughly 21% being singletons. General study results and limits: TCR diversity was lower in persistent Graves' patients than in newly diagnosed ones.

CDR3 length equals 18 residues. V gave up 4 bases and J gave up 0 bases; unmatched junction bases: 13. Germline V gives CDR1 SEHNR, CDR2 FQNEAQ (reference sequence). The chain couples TRBV7-9 to TRBJ1-1; TRBD1 aligns across 8 bases. The TCR was taken from a female donor with Graves disease. Sample: peripheral blood mononuclear cells (PBMCs), taken when the disease was refractory, from a patient treated with antithyroid drugs. DNA for the CDR3: TGTGCCAGCAGCTCCCCGCGACAGGGGAACATTATGAACACTGAAGCTTTCTTT. Protein sequence: CASSSPRQGNIMNTEAFF.